Below, one T cell receptor (beta chain) is given with its context. Its antigen has not been determined. Base qualities are missing; no much larger clone stands one base away. The data were obtained in a study of CD8 T cells in ankylosing spondylitis (dated by TCRdb to the late 2010s). Broadly, across the study: To find TCR variants linked to disease, the study profiled T cell receptor beta repertoires in ankylosing spondylitis patients and healthy donors. The whole study cohort included about a hundred healthy donors and 25 or so ankylosing spondylitis patients. Samples of peripheral blood were taken, and for ankylosing spondylitis patients, synovial fluid was collected as well.

The paper as a whole reports these results and caveats: A TCR beta motif made up of several highly homologous amino acid variants appeared to be characteristic of blood from ankylosing spondylitis patients. The disease-linked clones had a CD8+ phenotype and were found at relatively low frequencies in peripheral blood. The disease-linked clones were reported to be significantly enriched in matched synovial fluid samples from ankylosing spondylitis patients. Some of the motif variants had been reported before in the synovial fluid and blood of reactive arthritis patients, a finding that suggests common disease-initiation mechanisms.

Including the terminal cysteine and phenylalanine, the CDR3 comprises 14 residues. The kept DNA is CDR3 alone, 42 bases in frame from the first base. Clipping removes 5 bases from V and 12 bases from J, with 12 as the unmatched junction base count. The germline V gene supplies CDR1 SGHAT and CDR2 FQNNGV. The sequencing machine was an Illumina HiSeq 2500. Quantitative 5'-RACE with molecular barcodes was used to prepare TCR beta libraries. The authors' pipeline ran thus. A new computational method based on a probabilistic model of VDJ rearrangement was used to identify disease-linked TCR variants. Using fastp trimming at Q25 and MiXCR clonotype assembly, TCRdb reanalyzed the public sequencing data and kept in-frame beta chains. CDR3 protein duplicates are merged, each entry listing the most common genes and DNA. The V and J calls come from TCRdb's annotation, not from the publication. Recorded for this sample are 750,000 to 850,000 distinct CDR3 sequences; 12% of them occurred a single time. The leading ten clones occupy 0.45% to 0.6% of the sample.

The chain joins TRBV11-2 to TRBJ2-1, with 8 middle bases fitting TRBD1. The sample was blood, either unsorted or a sorted T cell fraction (not recorded which). This sequence was found in a male donor with ankylosing spondylitis. CDR3 sequence: CASSLVYRGVVQFF. The nucleotide sequence is given as TGTGCCAGCAGCCTAGTTTACAGGGGGGTTGTGCAGTTCTTC.